What follows are 25 T cell receptor beta chains derived from one specimen sequenced in a study of blood T cell repertoires in COVID-19. Repertoires were generated with immunoSEQ multiplex PCR, while TCRdb's copy carries only in-frame clones and drops some. The sample holds tens of thousands of clones, around 90% seen once. Sequenced material: peripheral blood. Receptors originate from a woman aged 80 or over with acute or convalescent COVID-19.

For this clone: One end of the junction is discordant with germline, which a read error may explain. V usage is TRBV3-1 (or the pseudogene TRBV3-2) and J usage is TRBJ2-1, with D possibly matching TRBD2 (7 bases). CDR3 length equals 18 residues. Looked up from germline, CDR1 is LGHDT and CDR2 is YNNKEL (reference sequence). DNA of the CDR3: TGTGCCAGCAGCCAAGGGGGGGGCAGACCAGCCCCCTACAGTGAGCAGTTCTTC. Its protein is CASSQGGGRPAPYSEQFF.

A single count supports this clone. This chain joins TRBV9 and TRBJ2-3; possible D gene TRBD1, 5 bases. The CDR3 is 14 amino acids. Germline V CDR1 and CDR2: SGDLS, YYNGEE. The V and J ends lost 0 bases and 6 bases respectively, with 11 bases between them. CDR3: CASSVDQGSDTQYF. The CDR3, as DNA: TGTGCCAGCAGCGTAGATCAGGGCTCGGATACGCAGTATTTT. Full variable domain (remainder filled in from reference TRBV9 and TRBJ2-3): DSGVTQTPKHLITATGQRVTLRCSPRSGDLSVYWYQQSLDQGLQFLIQYYNGEERAKGNILERFSAQQFPDLHSELNLSSLELGDSALYFCASSVDQGSDTQYFGPGTRLTVL.

The rearrangement uses TRBV5-1 and TRBJ1-4; D is ambiguous. Germline V gene lookup returns CDR1 SGHRS and CDR2 YFSETQ. CDR3 length: 14 residues. V was cut by 4 bases and J by 5 bases, with 12 bases left in between. CDR3 nucleotides: TGCGCCAGCAGCCGCCGGGGAGAGAATGAAAAACTGTTTTTT. Its translation: CASSRRGENEKLFF.

The V and J genes are TRBV25-1 and TRBJ2-1, with a weak D call TRBD1 (6 bases). This CDR3 comprises 18 residues. Germline CDR1 MGHDK, CDR2 SYGVNS. V was clipped by 3 bases and J by 0 bases, with 18 bases between them. For the CDR3, the DNA is TGTGCCAGCAGTGACCTTCTCTCCAGGGGTGGCTCCTACAATGAGCAGTTCTTC. This encodes CASSDLLSRGGSYNEQFF.

A few counts support this clone. The V call is TRBV21-1, the J call TRBJ1-2; TRBD1, as called in the table, went unchecked against the DNA. TRBV21-1 is assigned pseudogene status. This CDR3 is built from 12 residues. As DNA, the CDR3 is TGTGCCAGCAGCAAAGGGGCTGGAGGCTACACCTTC. Encoded protein: CASSKGAGGYTF.

This rearrangement joins TRBV28 to TRBJ1-2; D is unclear. The CDR3 extends over 14 amino acids. Per germline, CDR1 MDHEN and CDR2 SYDVKM. V gave up 1 base and J gave up 5 bases, with 11 bases separating them. The CDR3 nucleotides read TGTGCCAGCAGTTTATCCCGCGTTGAATATGGCTACACCTTC. As protein: CASSLSRVEYGYTF.

This chain links TRBV11-2 with TRBJ1-1; possible D gene TRBD1, 6 bases. Deletions cut 3 bases from V and 0 bases from J, with 11 bases between. The CDR3 covers 15 residues. Germline-derived CDR1 and CDR2 are SGHAT and FQNNGV. The CDR3 region has the DNA TGTGCCAGCAGCTTCTCGGACAGCATGAACACTGAAGCTTTCTTT. Residues: CASSFSDSMNTEAFF.

V usage is TRBV7-3 and J usage is TRBJ1-1, with TRBD1 matching over 8 bases. Unmatched junction bases numbered 6, after V lost 1 base and J lost 5 bases. CDR3 length: 15 residues. Per the germline V gene, CDR1 is SGHTA and CDR2 is FQGTGA. The CDR3 loop reads CASSLIPGGSTEAFF. The DNA of the CDR3 is TGTGCCAGCAGCTTAATACCAGGGGGCTCGACTGAAGCTTTCTTT.

The chain has TRBV18 and TRBJ2-7; possible D gene TRBD2, 5 bases. CDR3 length equals 13 residues. V lost 2 bases, J lost 12 bases, and 17 bases lay in between. Germline loops: CDR1 KGHSH, CDR2 LQKENI. CDR3 region: CASSPFDKAEGYF. In DNA, the CDR3 is TGTGCCAGCTCACCATTTGACAAGGCCGAGGGGTACTTC.

This chain joins TRBV5-1 and TRBJ2-1, with D perhaps TRBD2 (6 bases). Trimming pared 3 bases from V and 4 bases from J, leaving 11 bases between. Germline V gene lookup returns CDR1 SGHRS and CDR2 YFSETQ. The CDR3 totals 14 residues. In nucleotides, the CDR3 is TGCGCCAGCAGCTGGACTAAGGCTTACAATGAGCAGTTCTTC. Its translation is CASSWTKAYNEQFF.

The chain joins TRBV5-8 to TRBJ2-3, with a tentative D call TRBD1 (5 bases). Germline V CDR1 and CDR2: SGHTS, YDEGEE. The CDR3 contains 19 residues. The ends were cut back, 7 bases at V and 6 bases at J, with 33 bases in the middle. In DNA form, the CDR3 reads TGTGCCAGCCCTACACACCCCTACCGGTCGCCAATAGGGGTGGATACGCAGTATTTT. Protein: CASPTHPYRSPIGVDTQYF.

The chain recombines TRBV12-3 or TRBV12-4 with TRBJ1-5, with D unclear. The CDR3 extends over 13 amino acids. Trimming took off 3 bases at V and 5 bases at J, with 8 bases between the two ends. CDR3 region: CASSLNLDQPQHF. The CDR3 nucleotides are TGTGCCAGCAGTTTGAATCTAGATCAGCCCCAGCATTTT.

This clone was seen only once. The chain joins TRBV18 to TRBJ2-5, with D possibly matching TRBD1 (6 bases). Germline CDR1 is KGHSH and CDR2 is LQKENI. V lost 6 bases and J 7 bases, leaving 12 bases between the germline ends. CDR3 length: 12 amino acids. CDR3 DNA sequence: TGTGCCAGCTCCCCCGACAGGCGGACCCAGTACTTC. Translated, it gives CASSPDRRTQYF.

V is TRBV5-6 and J is TRBJ2-7, with 7 bases fitting TRBD1. Germline lookup yields CDR1 SGHDT and CDR2 YYEEEE. Trimming removed 2 bases from V and 6 bases from J; junction bases left unmatched: 5. This CDR3 comprises 13 residues. The CDR3 region is CASSLRGPGEQYF. In DNA, the CDR3 is TGTGCCAGCAGCTTAAGGGGGCCAGGCGAGCAGTACTTC.

This sequence joins TRBV29-1 and TRBJ1-1, with TRBD1 matching over 9 bases. This CDR3 is 12 amino acids long. The germline V gene encodes CDR1 SQVTM and CDR2 ANQGSEA. The trim removed 7 bases at V and 9 bases at J, leaving 9 bases unmatched. CDR3 protein: CSERQGGGKAFF. The CDR3, as DNA: TGCAGCGAAAGACAGGGGGGCGGTAAAGCTTTCTTT.

The chain has TRBV6-6 and TRBJ1-1; D remains unclear. V shed 0 bases and J shed 6 bases, with 14 bases lying between them. This CDR3 is built from 15 residues. Germline CDR1 and CDR2: MNHNY and SVGAGI (reference sequence). CDR3 nucleotides: TGTGCCAGCAGTTACTCATCCAATCCAGGCGCTGAAGCTTTCTTT. It encodes CASSYSSNPGAEAFF.

The chain combines TRBV9 with TRBJ1-4; unclear D gene. Germline V lookup: CDR1 SGDLS, CDR2 YYNGEE. The CDR3 runs 14 residues. The V gene lost 0 bases and the J gene lost 8 bases, with 11 bases spanning the gap. The DNA for the CDR3 is TGTGCCAGCAGCGTAGGCGAGGCGGGGGAAAAACTGTTTTTT. It encodes CASSVGEAGEKLFF.

CDR3 sequence: CASSPPQGIPYGYTF. CDR3 coding DNA: TGTGCCAGCTCACCACCGCAGGGGATACCTTATGGCTACACCTTC. This chain links TRBV18 with TRBJ1-2; perhaps TRBD1 as D (6 bases). Germline V gives CDR1 KGHSH, CDR2 LQKENI. Trimming took 0 bases from V and 5 from J, leaving 13 bases between them. This CDR3 spans 15 amino acids.

V gene TRBV5-1 combines with J gene TRBJ2-1; D not certain. Trimming cost V 1 base and J 0 bases, with 8 bases left between them. Germline CDR1 and CDR2: SGHRS and YFSETQ. The CDR3 has 15 residues. The chain's CDR3 is CASSLLSSSYNEQFF. The CDR3 coding sequence is TGCGCCAGCAGCTTGCTATCAAGCTCCTACAATGAGCAGTTCTTC.

The rearrangement links TRBV15 to TRBJ1-4, with D tentatively TRBD1 (6 bases). Trimming took off 0 bases at V and 6 bases at J, with 11 bases between the two ends. Per germline, CDR1 LNHNV and CDR2 YYDKDF (reference sequence). This CDR3 region has 15 residues. The CDR3 here is CATSREVDSYEKLFF. CDR3 DNA sequence: TGTGCCACCAGCAGAGAGGTGGACAGCTATGAAAAACTGTTTTTT.

About this clone: The same CDR3 arises from other DNA sequences in this sample as well. The chain combines TRBV11-3 with TRBJ1-1; no definite D call. This CDR3 has 13 amino acids. The germline CDR1 and CDR2 sequences are SGHNT and YENEEA. Trimming took off 2 bases at V and 1 base at J, with 5 bases between the two ends. The CDR3 here is CASSLRQNTEAFF. The CDR3 DNA reads TGTGCCAGCAGCTTAAGACAGAACACTGAAGCTTTCTTT.

The chain couples TRBV4-2 to TRBJ1-3, with TRBD1 matching over 11 bases. The CDR3 runs to 17 residues. Germline CDR1 and CDR2: LGHNA and YNFKEQ. The J segment lost 0 bases and the V segment lost 4 bases, leaving 5 bases of the junction unmatched. The CDR3 sequence: CASSPRDRGISGNTIYF. The CDR3 coding sequence is TGTGCCAGCAGCCCACGGGACAGGGGGATCTCTGGAAACACCATATATTTT.

The chain uses TRBV18 and TRBJ2-7; perhaps TRBD1 as D (6 bases). CDR3 size: 14 residues. Germline CDR1 and CDR2: KGHSH and LQKENI. V lost 3 bases and J lost 7, with 16 bases in between. The CDR3 DNA reads TGTGCCAGCTCACCTCAGAGGGCTCAGGGGGAGCAGTACTTC. This codes for CASSPQRAQGEQYF.

This clone was counted a single time. V gene TRBV9 combines with J gene TRBJ1-5, with D maybe TRBD1 (5 bases). The CDR3 has 14 residues. Germline values: CDR1 SGDLS, CDR2 YYNGEE. V lost 3 bases, J lost 0 bases, and 7 bases lay in between. The CDR3 spells CASSGDSSNQPQHF. The DNA of the CDR3 is TGTGCCAGCAGCGGCGACAGTAGCAATCAGCCCCAGCATTTT.

J is TRBJ2-1 and V is TRBV12-3 or TRBV12-4; D may be TRBD2 (5 bases). Trimming took 5 bases from V and 5 from J, leaving 7 bases between them. The CDR3 is 12 amino acids. The chain's CDR3 is CASSEGDNEQFF. The CDR3 DNA reads TGTGCCAGCAGTGAGGGCGACAATGAGCAGTTCTTC.